The 3 T cell receptor beta chains given below trace back to one sample, sequenced in a study of shared clonotypes between healthy human individuals. The protocol was immunoSEQ multiplex PCR, while the TCRdb copy is restricted to in-frame clones and leaves out a portion. The sample records approximately 2,300,000 clones, around 90% being singletons. Sequenced: naive CD4+ T cells from PBMCs. Specified subset: CD45RA+ positively selected. The receptors derive from a man aged 18 to 35 in good health. Some clones in this sample may be carry-over from other donors' samples.

V and J are TRBV29-1 and TRBJ1-2, with D possibly TRBD1 on 5 matching bases. The length of the CDR3 is 13 residues. Trimming left V 3 bases short and J 4 bases short, with 12 bases between. From germline, CDR1 is SQVTM and CDR2 ANQGSEA. CDR3 protein: CSVESGARYGYTF. The CDR3 region has the DNA TGCAGCGTTGAGTCCGGGGCCCGCTATGGCTACACCTTC.

This clone was recorded only once. The chain is built from TRBV28 and TRBJ1-1; 10 nucleotides align to TRBD1. With 4 bases clipped from V and 5 bases from J, the junction kept 7 bases outside the gene matches. Germline CDR1 reads MDHEN; CDR2 reads SYDVKM. CDR3 length: 15 amino acids. CDR3 in amino acids: CASSSLDRGMTEAFF. The CDR3 DNA is TGTGCCAGCAGTTCTCTGGACAGGGGGATGACTGAAGCTTTCTTT. The full variable domain, rest sourced from reference TRBV28 and TRBJ1-1, is DVKVTQSSRYLVKRTGEKVFLECVQDMDHENMFWYRQDPGLGLRLIYFSYDVKMKEKGDIPEGYSVSREKKERFSLILESASTNQTSMYLCASSSLDRGMTEAFFGQGTRLTVV.

Of note for this clone: Additional DNA sequences in this sample encode the identical CDR3. The chain has TRBV7-9 and TRBJ1-5, with D possibly TRBD1 on 6 matching bases. This CDR3 contains 15 residues. Trimming removed 5 bases from V and 1 base from J, with 12 bases in between. Germline CDR1 is SEHNR and CDR2 is FQNEAQ (reference sequence). This CDR3 reads CASSPRGDSNQPQHF. The CDR3 coding sequence is TGTGCCAGCAGCCCCAGGGGAGACAGCAATCAGCCCCAGCATTTT.